Below, one T cell receptor (beta chain) is given with its context. Its target is not known. Germline and junction disagree at one end, which may indicate a read error. The record originates from a study of tumor-infiltrating lymphocytes in primary liver carcinoma. Study-level background: Regardless of tissue type, samples showed similar yields of roughly 3.5 to 7.5 million productive TCRbeta reads.

Germline V gives CDR1 SQVTM, CDR2 ANQGSEA. The CDR3 is 14 residues long. From unsorted bulk tissue weighing roughly 18-31 mg, DNA and RNA were co-extracted. Primary liver carcinomas in the patients were surgically resected. Findings and caveats of the study: When set against blood, tumors had a significantly higher top-250-clone fraction (p = 0.039).

The researchers produced TCR beta cDNA from approximately 0.45 ug total RNA with a constant-region primer. Each TCR beta library was derived from three nested multiplex PCR rounds that employed slightly modified ARM-PCR. The study ran its first two PCR rounds for 9 to 10 cycles each, using TRBV1-TRBV30 forward primers and a C-beta reverse primer. Via MiXCR, TCRdb re-called the multiplex PCR reads, giving one row per CDR3 protein. The top ten clones hold under 25% of a sample with approximately 110,000 distinct CDR3 sequences, roughly 80% of them seen once. V usage is TRBV29-1 and J usage is TRBJ2-3; TRBD2 matches 8 bases. The sample comprised liver tumor tissue from sampling region 3. Noted subset: tumor region T3, left-lateral pole. This receptor was identified in a middle-aged man with primary liver carcinoma and hepatitis B virus infection. The CDR3 loop reads CTVERREVRDTQYF. The DNA for the CDR3 is TGCACCGTTGAGAGGCGGGAGGTTAGAGATACGCAGTATTTT.